This T cell receptor (beta chain) emerged from a study of human T cells and chemical hapten exposure. Study-level points and caveats: Once DPC sensitization occurred, TCRs above 1 in 1000 frequency showed no change.

Each CDR3 protein is one row after TCRdb ran MiXCR on the RACE reads. The sample holds over 85,000 distinct CDR3 sequences, approximately 9% seen once. A note on this clonotype: Its antigen remains unidentified.

Described time point: healthy volunteer bleed at 2 weeks. Extraction of total RNA was performed on unfractionated whole blood. The receptor's source is a female donor in good health. Some clones in this sample may be carry-over from other donors' samples. Material: whole blood.

Here the CDR3 reads CASSTGTIYYEQYF. For the CDR3, the DNA is TGTGCCAGCAGTACCGGGACAATTTACTACGAGCAGTACTTC. This rearrangement joins TRBV12-3 or TRBV12-4 to TRBJ2-7; possible D gene TRBD1, 6 bases. The germline V and J ends were trimmed by 5 bases and 3 bases, with 14 bases remaining between them. The CDR3 has 14 residues.